This TCR beta chain is drawn from a study of T cell repertoires in cytomegalovirus infection. For the study at large: Signatures in public TCR beta sequences pointed to both CMV infection and matching HLA type. Findings of the study overall: HLA-C-restricted CMV clonotypes gave the most frequent clonotype in two of eight donors. CMV carriers with the relevant HLA were identified by cumulative public TCR beta family frequency.

The CDR3 runs to 14 residues. Trimming left V 3 bases short and J 0 bases short, with 8 bases between. The germline V gene encodes CDR1 SEHNR and CDR2 FQNEAQ (reference sequence). TCRdb reanalysed the reads using MiXCR and keeps one entry per CDR3 protein. The sample lists about 310,000 distinct CDR3 sequences; approximately 10% were seen once. The table lists this clonotype with a few counts. Its target is not known. The origin of this receptor is a human donor in good health (CMV status not recorded). Some clones in this sample may be carry-over from other donors' samples. Source material: PBMCs. The J gene is TRBJ2-5, the V gene TRBV7-9, with D perhaps TRBD2 (6 bases). CDR3 sequence (DNA): TGTGCCAGCAGCTTCCGGGACTACCAAGAGACCCAGTACTTC. Protein: CASSFRDYQETQYF.